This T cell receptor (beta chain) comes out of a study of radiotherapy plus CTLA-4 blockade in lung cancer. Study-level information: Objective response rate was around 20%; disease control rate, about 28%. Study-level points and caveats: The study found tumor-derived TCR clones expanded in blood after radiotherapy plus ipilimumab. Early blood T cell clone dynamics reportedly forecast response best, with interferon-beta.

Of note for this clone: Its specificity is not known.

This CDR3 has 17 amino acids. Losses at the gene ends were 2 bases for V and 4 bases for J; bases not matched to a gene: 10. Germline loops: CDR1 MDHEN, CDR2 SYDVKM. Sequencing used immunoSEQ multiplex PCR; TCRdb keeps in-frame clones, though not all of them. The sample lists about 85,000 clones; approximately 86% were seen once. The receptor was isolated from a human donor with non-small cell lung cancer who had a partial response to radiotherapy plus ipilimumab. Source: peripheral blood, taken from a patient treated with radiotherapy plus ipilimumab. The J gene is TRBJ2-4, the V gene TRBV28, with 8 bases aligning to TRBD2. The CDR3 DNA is TGTGCCAGCAGTTTAATGGGCACTAGCGGAAAGAAAAACATTCAGTACTTC. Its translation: CASSLMGTSGKKNIQYF.